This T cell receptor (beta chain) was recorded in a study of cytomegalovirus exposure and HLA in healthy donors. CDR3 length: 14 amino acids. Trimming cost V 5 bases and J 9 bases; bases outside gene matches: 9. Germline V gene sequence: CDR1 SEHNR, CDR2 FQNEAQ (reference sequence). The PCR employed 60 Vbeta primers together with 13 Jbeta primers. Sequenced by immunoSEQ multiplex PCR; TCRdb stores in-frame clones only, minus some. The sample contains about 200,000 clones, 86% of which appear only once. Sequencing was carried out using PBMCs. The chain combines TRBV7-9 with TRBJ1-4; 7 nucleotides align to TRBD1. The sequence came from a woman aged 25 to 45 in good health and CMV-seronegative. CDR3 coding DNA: TGTGCCAGCAGCACCGCTAGACAGGGCCAAAAACTGTTTTTT. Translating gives CASSTARQGQKLFF. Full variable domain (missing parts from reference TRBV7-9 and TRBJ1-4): DTGVSQNPRHKITKRGQNVTFRCDPISEHNRLYWYRQTLGQGPEFLTYFQNEAQLEKSRLLSDRFSAERPKGSFSTLEIQRTEQGDSAMYLCASSTARQGQKLFFGSGTQLSVL.